The 15 T cell receptor beta chains listed next were all sequenced from one sample in a study of lung T cells in sarcoidosis with Löfgren's syndrome. TCRdb re-derived calls from the reads in MiXCR, one entry per CDR3 protein. Seen here are roughly 2,600 distinct CDR3 sequences, roughly a quarter observed once, and the top ten hold 10% to 15%. The source material was CD4+ T cells from bronchoalveolar lavage. The receptors stem from a human donor with sarcoidosis (Löfgren's syndrome or another form), or a control subject (not recorded which).

As to this clonotype: At one of its ends the junction is not consistent with the germline gene, which may arise from a read error. V is TRBV3-1 and J is TRBJ2-4; no definite D call. CDR1 LGHDT and CDR2 YNNKEL come from the germline V gene (reference sequence). The CDR3 extends over 16 amino acids. The CDR3 region is CASSERAILTKNIRYF. Written as DNA, the CDR3 is TGTGCCAGCAGCGAAAGAGCAATTCTAACCAAAAACATTCGGTACTTC.

The V gene is TRBV9, the J gene TRBJ2-7; 8 positions agree with TRBD2. CDR1 SGDLS and CDR2 YYNGEE come from the germline V gene. The length of the CDR3 is 14 residues. The CDR3 loop is CVGSPGGGRYEQYF. DNA for the CDR3: TGTGTCGGCAGCCCTGGCGGGGGGCGCTACGAGCAGTACTTC.

About this clonotype itself: This clone may be a read error of a much larger clone one base away. The rearrangement joins TRBV19 to TRBJ1-2; D is possibly TRBD1 (6 bases). The V end lost 10 bases, the J end lost 6 bases, and 18 bases lay between the germline ends. Per the germline V gene, CDR1 is LNHDA and CDR2 is SQIVND (reference sequence). CDR3 length: 13 residues. CDR3 nucleotide sequence: TGTGCCACGTGGGACATGGGATTAAATGGCTACACCTTC. Its translation is CATWDMGLNGYTF.

The chain couples TRBV6-5 to TRBJ2-5, with 11 bases matching TRBD1. CDR1 and CDR2 (germline): MNHEY, SVGAGI. CDR3 size: 19 residues. V lost 5 bases to trimming and J lost 0 bases; unmatched junction nucleotides: 14. The CDR3 sequence: CASSHFPGQGDPYQETQYF. CDR3 DNA: TGTGCCAGCAGTCACTTCCCGGGACAGGGGGACCCGTACCAAGAGACCCAGTACTTC.

The sample holds many counts of this clonotype. The chain has TRBV2 and TRBJ2-3; 10 bases agree with TRBD1. V lost 2 bases to trimming and J lost 8 bases; unmatched junction nucleotides: 7. Germline CDR1 is SNHLY and CDR2 is FYNNEI. This CDR3 is built from 15 residues. In DNA, the CDR3 is TGTGCCAGCAGTGAAAGGGACAGGGGAAGTCCTACGCAGTATTTT. Translating gives CASSERDRGSPTQYF.

A remark on this clonotype: A read error is likely, as this CDR3 ends without the conserved phenylalanine or tryptophan. V is TRBV29-1 and J is TRBJ1-5; unclear D gene. The CDR3 is made up of 13 amino acids. The V gene lost 4 bases and the J gene lost 1 base, with 8 bases spanning the gap. The germline CDR1 and CDR2 sequences are SQVTM and ANQGSEA. The CDR3: CSVADGSNQPQHL. CDR3 coding DNA: TGCAGCGTTGCTGACGGGAGCAATCAGCCCCAGCATCTC.

This clonotype was detected only a few times. A much larger clone lies a single base off, so this may be a read error. The chain uses TRBV28 and TRBJ2-5; the match to TRBD2 covers 10 bases. The CDR3 covers 15 residues. CDR1 and CDR2 (germline): MDHEN, SYDVKM. The CDR3 bases are TGTGCCAGCAGTTTTTCTAGCGGGGGTCAAGAGGCCCAGTACTTC. It translates to CASSFSSGGQEAQYF.

The sample holds many counts of this clonotype. The chain joins TRBV9 to TRBJ2-1; D is perhaps TRBD2 (6 bases). The CDR3 totals 16 residues. The germline V and J ends were trimmed by 4 bases and 10 bases, with 24 bases remaining between them. From germline, CDR1 is SGDLS and CDR2 YYNGEE. The CDR3 loop reads CASSPRGGTLVGEQFF. The CDR3 DNA reads TGTGCCAGCAGCCCTAGAGGTGGGACTTTGGTCGGCGAGCAGTTCTTC.

This chain connects TRBV29-1 to TRBJ2-1; 12 bases align to TRBD2. V lost 2 bases, J lost 6 bases, and 11 bases stayed unmatched. The CDR3 extends over 17 amino acids. Germline V gene data show CDR1 as SQVTM and CDR2 as ANQGSEA. The CDR3 loop reads CSVELAGGTSLGNEQFF. CDR3 bases: TGCAGCGTTGAACTAGCGGGGGGGACGTCGCTTGGCAATGAGCAGTTCTTC.

Notes on this clonotype: Given a much more abundant clone one base away, this may be a read error. This chain links TRBV29-1 with TRBJ1-1; the D is unclear. Trimming pared 3 bases from V and 0 bases from J, leaving 11 bases between. The CDR3 is 14 amino acids. CDR1 SQVTM and CDR2 ANQGSEA come from the germline V gene. The CDR3 loop is CSVDERYMNTEAFF. CDR3 in DNA: TGCAGCGTTGATGAGAGGTATATGAACACTGAAGCTTTCTTT.

This clonotype was seen repeatedly, ten times or more. The rearrangement uses TRBV7-2 and TRBJ1-3, with D tentatively TRBD1 (6 bases). Trimming took 6 bases from V and 4 from J, leaving 25 bases between them. The germline V gene has CDR1 SGHTA and CDR2 FQGNSA. The CDR3 contains 18 residues. CDR3 sequence reads: CASSSTGTQGSGGNTIYF. DNA for the CDR3: TGTGCCAGCAGTTCCACAGGGACCCAGGGATCGGGAGGAAACACCATATATTTT.

The genes are TRBV16 and TRBJ1-6; TRBD1 is a possible D gene (6 bases). The germline CDR1 and CDR2 sequences are KGHSY and FQNENV. The CDR3 is 13 amino acids. The germline V and J ends were trimmed by 3 bases and 10 bases, with 10 bases remaining between them. Here the CDR3 reads CASSQDRSSPLHF. The CDR3 region has the DNA TGTGCCAGCAGCCAGGACAGAAGCTCACCCCTCCACTTT. Together with reference TRBV16 and TRBJ1-6, the CDR3 gives the full variable domain: GEEVAQTPKHLVRGEGQKAKLYCAPIKGHSYVFWYQQVLKNEFKFLISFQNENVFDETGMPKERFSAKCLPNSPCSLEIQATKLEDSAVYFCASSQDRSSPLHFGNGTRLTVT.

The table lists this clonotype with a few counts. A read error may be the cause here, since a much bigger clone is one base away. V and J are TRBV24-1 and TRBJ1-5; 7 bases are a match to TRBD1. The CDR3 runs 16 residues. Germline CDR1 KGHDR, CDR2 SFDVKD. The CDR3 DNA reads TGTGCCATCAGTGATGGACGACAGGGCCTCAATCAGCCCCAGCATTTT. It specifies CAISDGRQGLNQPQHF.

By share, this clonotype ranks as medium-sized (0.01 to 0.1%). CDR3 DNA: TGCAGTGCTAGAGAGACAGCATCTGGGGCCAACGTCCTGACTTTC. Encoded protein: CSARETASGANVLTF. This rearrangement joins TRBV20-1 to TRBJ2-6, with D maybe TRBD1 (5 bases). The CDR3 runs 15 residues. Between the trimmed V and J ends, which lost 0 bases and 1 base, there was a span of 7 bases. Germline V lookup: CDR1 DFQATT, CDR2 SNEGSKA (reference sequence).

J is TRBJ1-5 and V is TRBV20-1; D is perhaps TRBD1 (5 bases). CDR3 length equals 15 residues. Germline CDR1 reads DFQATT; CDR2 reads SNEGSKA (reference sequence). V lost 5 bases to trimming and J lost 5 bases, with 19 bases between them. CDR3 protein: CSAGGIRAFDQPQHF. The CDR3 DNA sequence: TGCAGTGCTGGCGGTATCAGGGCTTTTGATCAGCCCCAGCATTTT.